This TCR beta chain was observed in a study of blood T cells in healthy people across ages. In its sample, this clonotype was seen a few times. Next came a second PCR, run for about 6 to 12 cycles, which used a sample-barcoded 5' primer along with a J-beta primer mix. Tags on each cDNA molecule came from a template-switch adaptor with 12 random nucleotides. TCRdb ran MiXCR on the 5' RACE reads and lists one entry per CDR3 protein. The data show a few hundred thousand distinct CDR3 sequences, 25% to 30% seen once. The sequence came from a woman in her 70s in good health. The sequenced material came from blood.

The CDR3 DNA reads as TGTGCCAGCAGTGGCCGGGCCACCATTCTGGGAGCTTTCTTT. Translating gives CASSGRATILGAFF. The chain carries TRBV28 and TRBJ1-1, with D unclear. Trimming left V 5 bases short and J 10 bases short, with 20 bases between. The CDR3 consists of 14 residues. In germline, CDR1 is MDHEN, CDR2 SYDVKM.